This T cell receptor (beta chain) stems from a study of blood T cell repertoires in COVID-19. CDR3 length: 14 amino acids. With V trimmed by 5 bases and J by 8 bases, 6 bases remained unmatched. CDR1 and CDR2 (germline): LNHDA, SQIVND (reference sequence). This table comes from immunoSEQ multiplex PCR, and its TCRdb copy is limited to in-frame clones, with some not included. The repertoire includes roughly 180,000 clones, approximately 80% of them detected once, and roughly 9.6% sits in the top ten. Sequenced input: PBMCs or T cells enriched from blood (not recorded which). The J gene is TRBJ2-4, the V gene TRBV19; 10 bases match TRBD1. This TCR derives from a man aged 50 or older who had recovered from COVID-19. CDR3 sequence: CASSSRTGGDIQYF. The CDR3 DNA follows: TGTGCCAGTAGTTCCCGGACAGGGGGAGACATTCAGTACTTC.